This T cell receptor beta chain was recovered during a study of blood T cell repertoires in COVID-19. On the study more broadly: Sample material is recorded as cDNA or gDNA derived from T cells, B-cell-depleted T cells, or PBMCs.

Per the original methods: Reference gene primers were amplified, and this amplification served to estimate nucleated cell counts. TCRdb's table, derived via immunoSEQ multiplex PCR, lists solely in-frame clones and lacks some. V and J calls and clone size are copied from that table; D and trimming were computed from the DNA. The table shows approximately 30,000 clones, with 70% to 90% occurring only once. Germline CDR1 reads GTSNPN; CDR2 reads SVGIG (reference sequence). V was clipped by 4 bases and J by 0 bases, with 10 bases between them. The CDR3 contains 13 residues. Sequencing was done on a sample of peripheral blood. The chain is built from TRBV30 and TRBJ2-7; tentative D call: TRBD1 (6 bases). The receptor comes from a human donor in a cohort sampled during active COVID-19. CDR3 amino acids: CAWTGDYSYEQYF. CDR3 bases: TGTGCCTGGACAGGGGATTACTCCTACGAGCAGTACTTC.